This T cell receptor beta chain was identified during a study of cytomegalovirus exposure and HLA in healthy donors. Primers: 60 Vbeta forward and 13 Jbeta reverse. Sequencing used immunoSEQ multiplex PCR; TCRdb keeps in-frame clones, though not all of them. Of approximately 120,000 clones listed, about two thirds were seen once; the top ten hold less than 5%. Study-level findings and limits: Analysis was performed later, and it showed HLA-associated TCR beta chains to be more clonally expanded than equally common others. Reportedly, a later analysis found an Asian-associated ancestry cluster had fewer N-insertions than the approximately 670-donor mean.

In regard to this clone: The antigen remains undetermined.

Trimming cost V 3 bases and J 7 bases; bases outside gene matches: 4. Germline V gene sequence: CDR1 SGHRS, CDR2 YFSETQ. The CDR3 consists of 13 residues. Material for sequencing was PBMCs. The sequence came from a man younger than 40 in good health and CMV-seronegative. The rearrangement links TRBV5-1 to TRBJ2-4; 7 nucleotides align to TRBD2. CDR3 sequence (DNA): TGCGCCAGCAGCTCAGAGGGAGGGAACATTCAGTACTTC. It translates to CASSSEGGNIQYF.